The sequence of this T cell receptor (beta chain) was determined in a study of blood T cell repertoires in COVID-19. V was pared by 6 bases and J by 9 bases, with 15 bases between. The CDR3 runs 13 residues. CDR1 and CDR2 from the germline V gene are MNHEY and SMNVEV (reference sequence). As handled by the study authors: Estimation of nucleated cell counts relied on the amplification of reference gene primers. Data came from immunoSEQ multiplex PCR; TCRdb stores just in-frame clones and leaves some out. Clone size and V and J calls were adopted from that table, with D and trimming inferred from the DNA. The sample includes over 150,000 clones, about nine tenths of them seen just once.

Sequencing was done on a sample of peripheral blood. The V call is TRBV27, the J call TRBJ2-1; perhaps TRBD1 as D (5 bases). This TCR derives from a man aged 65 to 85 with active or convalescent COVID-19. CDR3 DNA: TGTGCCAGCAGCTCATCAGGGATCCTTGAGCAGTTCTTC. This sequence encodes CASSSSGILEQFF.